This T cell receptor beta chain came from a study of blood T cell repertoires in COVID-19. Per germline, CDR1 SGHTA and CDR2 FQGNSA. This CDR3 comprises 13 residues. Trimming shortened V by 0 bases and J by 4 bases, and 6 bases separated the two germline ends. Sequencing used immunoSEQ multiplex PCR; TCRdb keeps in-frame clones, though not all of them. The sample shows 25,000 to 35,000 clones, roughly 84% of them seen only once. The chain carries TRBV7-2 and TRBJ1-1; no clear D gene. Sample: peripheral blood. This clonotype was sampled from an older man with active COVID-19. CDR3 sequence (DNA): TGTGCCAGCAGCTTAGCGTGGAGCACTGAAGCTTTCTTT. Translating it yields CASSLAWSTEAFF.